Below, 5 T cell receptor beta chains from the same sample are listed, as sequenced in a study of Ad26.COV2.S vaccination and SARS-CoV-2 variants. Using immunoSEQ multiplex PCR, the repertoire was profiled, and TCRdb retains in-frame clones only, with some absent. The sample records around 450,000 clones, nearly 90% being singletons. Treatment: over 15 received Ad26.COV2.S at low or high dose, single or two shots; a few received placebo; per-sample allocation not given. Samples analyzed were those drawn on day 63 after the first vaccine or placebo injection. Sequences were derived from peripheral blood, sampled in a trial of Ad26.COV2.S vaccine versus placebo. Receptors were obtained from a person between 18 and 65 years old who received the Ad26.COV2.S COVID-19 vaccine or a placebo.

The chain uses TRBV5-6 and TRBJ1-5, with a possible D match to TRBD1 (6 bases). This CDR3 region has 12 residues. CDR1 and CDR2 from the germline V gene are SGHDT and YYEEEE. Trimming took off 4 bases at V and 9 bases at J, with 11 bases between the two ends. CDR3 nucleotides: TGTGCCAGCAGCCACGAGGGGGGGCCCCAGCATTTT. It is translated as CASSHEGGPQHF.

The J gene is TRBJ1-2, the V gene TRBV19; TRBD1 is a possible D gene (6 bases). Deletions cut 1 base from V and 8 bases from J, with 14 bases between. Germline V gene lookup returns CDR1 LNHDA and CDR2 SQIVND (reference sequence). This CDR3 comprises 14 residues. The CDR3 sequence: CASSIGRGARGYTF. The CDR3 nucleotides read TGTGCCAGTAGTATAGGACGGGGGGCGCGCGGCTACACCTTC.

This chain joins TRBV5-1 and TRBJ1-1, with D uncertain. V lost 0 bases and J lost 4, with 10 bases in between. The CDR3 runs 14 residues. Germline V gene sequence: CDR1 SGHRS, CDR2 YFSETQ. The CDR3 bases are TGCGCCAGCAGCTTGGACGCGTATCTCACTGAAGCTTTCTTT. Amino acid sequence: CASSLDAYLTEAFF.

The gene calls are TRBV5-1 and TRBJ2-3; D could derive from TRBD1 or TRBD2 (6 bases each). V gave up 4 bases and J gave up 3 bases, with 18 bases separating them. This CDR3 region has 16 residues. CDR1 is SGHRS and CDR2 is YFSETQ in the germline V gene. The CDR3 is CASSTEGGLGTDTQYF. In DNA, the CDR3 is TGCGCCAGCAGCACGGAAGGGGGGCTAGGTACAGATACGCAGTATTTT.

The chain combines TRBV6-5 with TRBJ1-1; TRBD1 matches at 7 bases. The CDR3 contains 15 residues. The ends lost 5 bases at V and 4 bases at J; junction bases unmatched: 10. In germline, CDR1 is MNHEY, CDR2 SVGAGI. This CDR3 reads CASSQYRGRSTEAFF. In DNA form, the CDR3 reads TGTGCCAGCAGTCAATACAGGGGCCGGAGCACTGAAGCTTTCTTT.